The 7 T cell receptor beta chains in this list originate from one sample, sequenced in a study of control samples from healthy donors and cancer patients. TCRdb's copy holds only in-frame clones and misses some; the assay was immunoSEQ multiplex PCR. The data contain 170,000 or so clones, around 93% of them singletons. The source material was blood. The receptors here all came from a man aged 18 to 30 in good health.

V gene TRBV2 combines with J gene TRBJ1-2, with TRBD1 matching 9 bases. CDR3 length: 13 residues. With 4 bases clipped from V and 6 bases from J, the junction kept 3 bases outside the gene matches. CDR1 is SNHLY, CDR2 FYNNEI, per germline. The CDR3 protein is CASSGDRVDGYTF. CDR3 nucleotide sequence: TGTGCCAGCAGTGGGGACAGGGTTGATGGCTACACCTTC.

The rearrangement links TRBV10-3 to TRBJ2-1, with unresolved D. V dropped 0 bases and J dropped 6 bases, with 6 bases sitting between them. Germline CDR1 and CDR2: ENHRY and SYGVKD. The CDR3 spans 13 residues. The CDR3 spells CAISESSANEQFF. Here the CDR3 DNA reads TGTGCCATCAGTGAGTCGAGCGCCAATGAGCAGTTCTTC.

This clone was detected a few times. The identical CDR3 is also encoded by other nucleotide sequences in the sample. The V call is TRBV18, the J call TRBJ2-3; D gene ambiguous. The CDR3 is made up of 14 amino acids. From germline, CDR1 is KGHSH and CDR2 LQKENI. Deletions cut 1 base from V and 0 bases from J, with 5 bases between. Here the CDR3 DNA reads TGTGCCAGCTCACCACGGGCTAGCACAGATACGCAGTATTTT. Translation: CASSPRASTDTQYF.

The chain combines TRBV2 with TRBJ1-5; TRBD1 aligns across 7 bases. The length of the CDR3 is 16 residues. V lost 6 bases, J lost 5 bases, and 13 bases stayed unmatched. Germline lookup yields CDR1 SNHLY and CDR2 FYNNEI. CDR3 sequence: CASRLLATGVDQPQHF. DNA of the CDR3: TGTGCCAGCAGGTTATTAGCCACAGGGGTAGATCAGCCCCAGCATTTT.

This chain uses TRBV2 with TRBJ1-2; no reliable D call. This CDR3 is built from 13 residues. V gave up 3 bases and J gave up 4 bases, with 9 bases separating them. Germline CDR1 and CDR2: SNHLY and FYNNEI. The CDR3 DNA reads TGTGCCAGCAGTGAGGACCTGGTCTATGGCTACACCTTC. Translated, it gives CASSEDLVYGYTF.

The chain has TRBV3-1 (or the pseudogene TRBV3-2) and TRBJ1-1; D gene uncertain. The germline V gene encodes CDR1 LGHDT and CDR2 YNNKEL (reference sequence). V gave up 3 bases and J gave up 11 bases, with 10 bases separating them. The CDR3 loop spans 11 amino acids. The DNA for the CDR3 is TGTGCCAGCAGCCAGGGCGGCGTGGCTTTCTTT. It codes for CASSQGGVAFF.

The CDR3 loop is CASSPSRQDSPLHF. The CDR3 coding sequence is TGCGCCAGCAGCCCCAGCCGACAGGATTCACCCCTCCACTTT. This chain joins TRBV5-1 and TRBJ1-6, with a weak D call TRBD1 (6 bases). CDR1 is SGHRS, CDR2 YFSETQ, per germline. This CDR3 region has 14 residues. Trimming took 4 bases from V and 8 from J, leaving 13 bases between them.